This is a list of T cell receptor beta chains from one sample in a study of T cell changes during pregnancy in multiple sclerosis. The method was immunoSEQ multiplex PCR; TCRdb's version includes in-frame clones alone and lacks a portion of them. This table holds approximately 63,000 clones, about nine tenths found once. The specimen comprised peripheral blood, sampled in the third trimester of pregnancy. These receptors all stem from a female donor in good health, enrolled as a control in a pregnancy study. The CDR3 runs from the conserved cysteine through the conserved F or W. The D gene is left open where the match is weak. Size values are once, few and many counts, or a class for expanded clones, and some rows have none.

j_call clone_size d_call cdr3_length v_call cdr3_aa cdr3_nt
TRBJ1-1 few . 11 TRBV30 CAWRFDTEAFF TGTGCCTGGAGGTTCGACACTGAAGCTTTCTTT
TRBJ1-1 once . 14 TRBV6-5 CASSRRTEGTEAFF TGTGCCAGCAGTAGACGGACAGAAGGCACTGAAGCTTTCTTT
TRBJ1-1 . . 13 TRBV6-6 CASRGQLNTEAFF TGTGCCAGCCGAGGACAGCTGAACACTGAAGCTTTCTTT
TRBJ2-5 . TRBD1 14 TRBV6-1 CASSASTGHETQYF TGTGCCAGCAGTGCCTCGACAGGGCACGAGACCCAGTACTTC
TRBJ2-7 . . 11 TRBV2 CASSFTLEQYF TGTGCCAGCAGTTTTACATTGGAGCAGTACTTC
TRBJ2-7 . . 15 TRBV25-1 CASSELGTATDEQYF TGTGCCAGCAGTGAACTCGGGACTGCGACAGACGAGCAGTACTTC
TRBJ2-1 . . 16 TRBV6-4 CASSDSRASSYNEQFF TGTGCCAGCAGTGACTCGAGGGCTAGCTCCTACAATGAGCAGTTCTTC
TRBJ2-5 . TRBD2 14 TRBV5-1 CASNPGLAGETQYF TGCGCCAGCAACCCGGGACTAGCAGGAGAGACCCAGTACTTC
TRBJ1-2 . . 15 TRBV4-1 CASSQDGVSGYGYTF TGCGCCAGCAGCCAAGATGGGGTCAGCGGCTATGGCTACACCTTC
TRBJ2-5 . . 13 TRBV30 CAWRWGVQETQYF TGTGCCTGGAGATGGGGAGTTCAAGAGACCCAGTACTTC
TRBJ2-3 . . 15 TRBV4-1 CASSQGSAVIDTQYF TGCGCCAGCAGCCAAGGTTCGGCGGTGATAGATACGCAGTATTTT
TRBJ2-3 . TRBD2 13 TRBV7-9 CASSPPVRSGGYF TGTGCCAGCAGCCCCCCCGTTAGGTCGGGGGGGTATTTT
TRBJ1-2 . . 17 TRBV19 CASSIATRQDRNYGYTF TGTGCCAGTAGTATAGCGACCCGACAGGACAGAAACTATGGCTACACCTTC
TRBJ2-5 . . 12 TRBV18 CASSPRPETQYF TGTGCCAGCTCACCACGTCCGGAGACCCAGTACTTC
TRBJ2-6 . . 17 TRBV7-3 CASSLTAASSGANVLTF TGTGCCAGCAGCTTAACGGCAGCGAGCTCTGGGGCCAACGTCCTGACTTTC
TRBJ1-1 . TRBD1 15 TRBV18 CASSPSTGMNTEAFF TGTGCCAGCTCACCCTCGACAGGGATGAACACTGAAGCTTTCTTT
TRBJ2-3 . TRBD2 15 TRBV6-5 CASSIAGGRRDTQYF TGTGCCAGCAGTATAGCGGGGGGGAGGCGAGATACGCAGTATTTT
TRBJ1-4 . . 13 TRBV27 CASSLRGNEKLFF TGTGCCAGCAGTTTGAGAGGCAATGAAAAACTGTTTTTT
TRBJ2-7 . . 15 TRBV4-1 CASSQDRTATYEQYF TGCGCCAGCAGCCAAGACCGGACTGCAACCTACGAGCAGTACTTC
TRBJ2-1 . . 15 TRBV6-1 CASTPFEPSYNEQFF TGTGCCAGCACCCCTTTTGAGCCCTCCTACAATGAGCAGTTCTTC
TRBJ2-2 . . 13 TRBV13 CASSYLPAGELFF TGTGCCAGCAGCTACCTTCCGGCCGGGGAGCTGTTTTTT
TRBJ1-2 . TRBD1 14 TRBV6-5 CASFSQGVDYGYTF TGTGCCAGCTTTTCCCAGGGGGTCGACTATGGCTACACCTTC
TRBJ1-3 . . 11 TRBV2 CASTLGNTIYF TGTGCCAGCACGTTAGGAAACACCATATATTTT
TRBJ2-5 once . 12 TRBV28 CASSQGGETQYF TGTGCCAGCAGTCAGGGGGGCGAGACCCAGTACTTC
TRBJ1-6 . . 17 TRBV30 CAWSRGGGGRKYSPLHF TGTGCCTGGAGTCGGGGGGGCGGGGGGCGAAAGTATTCACCCCTCCACTTT
TRBJ1-5 . TRBD1 15 TRBV6-1 CASSQTGQNNQPQHF TGTGCCAGCAGTCAAACGGGACAGAACAATCAGCCCCAGCATTTT
TRBJ2-7 few . 14 TRBV9 CASSVDGQAYEQYF TGTGCCAGCAGCGTAGATGGTCAGGCCTACGAGCAGTACTTC
TRBJ2-2 . TRBD2 16 TRBV6-5 CASSYTGGAVHGELFF TGTGCCAGCAGTTACACCGGGGGGGCAGTACACGGGGAGCTGTTTTTT
TRBJ2-3 . . 13 TRBV6-1 CASSSLQSDTQYF TGTGCCAGCAGTTCCCTACAGTCAGATACGCAGTATTTT